Presented here are 15 T cell receptor beta chains from one specimen sequenced in a study of identical twins. Each CDR3 protein gets one entry after TCRdb re-called the 5' RACE reads with MiXCR. The sample yields 700,000 or so distinct CDR3 sequences, 20% to 25% seen once. These same records also appear under a second study, on T cells expressing NK-cell markers.

The sample taken for sequencing was PBMCs. The source of these receptors is a woman younger than 30 in good health.

V is TRBV5-5 and J is TRBJ2-7; D call uncertain. The V gene lost 3 bases and the J gene lost 2 bases, with 12 bases spanning the gap. This CDR3 has 14 residues. The germline CDR1 and CDR2 sequences are SGHKS and YYEKEE (reference sequence). The CDR3 DNA reads TGTGCCAGCAGCTCTACCTCAGCCACCTACGAGCAGTACTTC. Protein sequence: CASSSTSATYEQYF. Variable domain in full (rest from reference TRBV5-5 and TRBJ2-7): DAGVTQSPTHLIKTRGQQVTLRCSPISGHKSVSWYQQVLGQGPQFIFQYYEKEERGRGNFPDRFSARQFPNYSSELNVNALLLGDSALYLCASSSTSATYEQYFGPGTRLTVT.

The rearrangement links TRBV3-1 to TRBJ2-7, with D hard to call. This CDR3 spans 12 amino acids. From germline, CDR1 is LGHDT and CDR2 YNNKEL (reference sequence). With 1 base removed from V and 7 bases from J, the gap between germline ends came to 8 bases. The CDR3 DNA is TGTGCCAGCAGCCAAGGACTGCTAGAGCAGTACTTC. This encodes CASSQGLLEQYF.

The chain carries TRBV7-9 and TRBJ2-7; D is ambiguous. This CDR3 has 14 residues. The germline V gene encodes CDR1 SEHNR and CDR2 FQNEAQ (reference sequence). The V end was cut by 0 bases, the J end by 2 bases, with 8 bases between. CDR3 coding DNA: TGTGCCAGCAGCTTAGCGCCCTTAACCTACGAGCAGTACTTC. This translates into CASSLAPLTYEQYF.

This chain links TRBV10-2 with TRBJ2-1; possible D gene TRBD2, 5 bases. The germline V and J ends were trimmed by 5 bases and 1 base, with 9 bases remaining between them. Germline V CDR1 and CDR2: WSHSY, SAAADI. The CDR3 runs to 14 residues. The CDR3 sequence: CASSQLVSYNEQFF. The DNA for the CDR3 is TGCGCCAGCAGTCAACTAGTTTCCTACAATGAGCAGTTCTTC.

This clonotype was counted between two and nine times. This chain links TRBV9 with TRBJ2-2, with 9 bases identical to TRBD2. Germline lookup yields CDR1 SGDLS and CDR2 YYNGEE. The J segment lost 1 base and the V segment lost 0 bases, leaving 1 base of the junction unmatched. CDR3 length: 16 amino acids. The CDR3 region is CASSVALAGNTGELFF. CDR3 coding DNA: TGTGCCAGCAGCGTAGCACTAGCGGGGAACACCGGGGAGCTGTTTTTT.

The chain's CDR3 is CASSWLGPSYEQYF. CDR3 DNA sequence: TGTGCCAGCAGTTGGTTAGGACCCTCCTACGAGCAGTACTTC. The chain links TRBV12-3 or TRBV12-4 to TRBJ2-7; D gene uncertain. V was trimmed by 4 bases and J by 0 bases, leaving 10 bases between them. The CDR3 covers 14 residues.

The chain combines TRBV7-9 with TRBJ2-5, with a tentative D call TRBD1 (6 bases). The germline V and J ends were trimmed by 4 bases and 2 bases, with 17 bases remaining between them. CDR3 length: 16 amino acids. Germline V lookup: CDR1 SEHNR, CDR2 FQNEAQ (reference sequence). The chain's CDR3 is CASSSARGSAQETQYF. CDR3 in DNA: TGTGCCAGCAGCTCGGCCAGGGGATCGGCACAAGAGACCCAGTACTTC.

J is TRBJ2-1 and V is TRBV6-4; D uncertain. This CDR3 has 16 amino acids. Trimming left V 0 bases short and J 1 base short, with 10 bases between. Germline assignment: CDR1 MRHNA and CDR2 SNTAGT. CDR3 sequence: CASSDSEDHSYNEQFF. CDR3 nucleotides: TGTGCCAGCAGTGACTCAGAGGACCATTCCTACAATGAGCAGTTCTTC.

Here the CDR3 DNA reads TGCAGCTCGACAGGGGTCTATGGCTACACCTTC. Amino acid sequence: CSSTGVYGYTF. The chain combines TRBV29-1 with TRBJ1-2, with 8 bases matching TRBD1. The length of the CDR3 is 11 residues. Losses at the gene ends were 8 bases for V and 4 bases for J; bases not matched to a gene: 3. CDR1 and CDR2 (germline): SQVTM, ANQGSEA.

This clonotype was found a few times. The chain is built from TRBV29-1 and TRBJ1-1; TRBD1 might be the D (6 bases). Germline loops: CDR1 SQVTM, CDR2 ANQGSEA. The CDR3 length is 11 residues. V lost 2 bases and J lost 6, with 7 bases in between. Here the CDR3 DNA reads TGCAGCGTTGAACAGGGGTCTGAAGCTTTCTTT. Protein sequence: CSVEQGSEAFF.

This sequence joins TRBV20-1 and TRBJ2-1; 8 bases align to TRBD2. The junction had 8 bases not matched to a gene; V was cut back by 0 bases and J by 4 bases. Germline CDR1 is DFQATT and CDR2 is SNEGSKA (reference sequence). The CDR3 has 16 amino acids. This CDR3 is CSARDDRRGAYNEQFF. Written as DNA, the CDR3 is TGCAGTGCTAGAGATGACCGGCGGGGGGCATACAATGAGCAGTTCTTC.

The CDR3 spells CSARDGGSGRWETQYF. The CDR3 nucleotides are TGCAGTGCTAGAGATGGGGGCAGCGGGAGATGGGAGACCCAGTACTTC. The chain uses TRBV20-1 and TRBJ2-5, with 8 bases matching TRBD2. This CDR3 comprises 16 residues. Germline V gene lookup returns CDR1 DFQATT and CDR2 SNEGSKA (reference sequence). The J segment lost 5 bases and the V segment lost 0 bases, leaving 11 bases of the junction unmatched.

CDR3 sequence (DNA): TGCGCCAGCAGCCAAGATAAGGGCTTGAACACTGAAGCTTTCTTT. It specifies CASSQDKGLNTEAFF. The rearrangement links TRBV4-3 to TRBJ1-1; no clear D. V lost 0 bases and J 0 bases, leaving 8 bases between the germline ends. This CDR3 spans 15 amino acids. CDR1 is LGHNA, CDR2 YSLEER, per germline.

This clonotype showed up just a few times. This chain joins TRBV20-1 and TRBJ2-3, with D possibly matching TRBD2 (6 bases). This CDR3 is built from 14 residues. Looked up from germline, CDR1 is DFQATT and CDR2 is SNEGSKA (reference sequence). Trimming took off 7 bases at V and 1 base at J, with 15 bases between the two ends. The CDR3 nucleotides are TGCAGTGTTCAGGCCGGGGGTGGCACAGATACGCAGTATTTT. Protein product: CSVQAGGGTDTQYF.

The V call is TRBV27, the J call TRBJ2-1, with D possibly called TRBD1 or TRBD2 (5 bases each). V was trimmed by 3 bases and J by 8 bases, leaving 17 bases between them. CDR1 and CDR2 (germline): MNHEY, SMNVEV (reference sequence). The CDR3 contains 15 residues. The CDR3 sequence is CASSLGPLTGDEQFF. CDR3 DNA: TGTGCCAGCAGTTTGGGACCGCTCACGGGTGATGAGCAGTTCTTC.